This T cell receptor (beta chain) was found in a study of CD8 T cells in Susac syndrome. Whole-study results and caveats: The study admitted that it had a relatively small number of individuals in its TCR sequencing and HLA analysis.

Germline CDR1 reads LGHDT; CDR2 reads YNNKEL (reference sequence). Trimming removed 1 base from V and 10 bases from J, with 11 bases in between. The CDR3 extends over 13 amino acids. RNA totalling roughly 0.5 to 1 ug underwent reverse transcription with random hexamers. TCRdb re-analysed the immunoSEQ multiplex PCR reads in MiXCR, keeping a single row per CDR3 protein. Here the sample spans about 210,000 distinct CDR3 sequences, roughly 96% being singletons. About this clonotype: Its specificity is not known.

V and J are TRBV3-1 and TRBJ2-1; a possible D gene is TRBD2 (6 bases). Source material: CD4+ T cells from PBMCs. The sequence was collected from a human donor in good health. CDR3 coding DNA: TGTGCCAGCAGCCAAGTCTCCGCGGGAGAGCAGTTCTTC. Its translation is CASSQVSAGEQFF.